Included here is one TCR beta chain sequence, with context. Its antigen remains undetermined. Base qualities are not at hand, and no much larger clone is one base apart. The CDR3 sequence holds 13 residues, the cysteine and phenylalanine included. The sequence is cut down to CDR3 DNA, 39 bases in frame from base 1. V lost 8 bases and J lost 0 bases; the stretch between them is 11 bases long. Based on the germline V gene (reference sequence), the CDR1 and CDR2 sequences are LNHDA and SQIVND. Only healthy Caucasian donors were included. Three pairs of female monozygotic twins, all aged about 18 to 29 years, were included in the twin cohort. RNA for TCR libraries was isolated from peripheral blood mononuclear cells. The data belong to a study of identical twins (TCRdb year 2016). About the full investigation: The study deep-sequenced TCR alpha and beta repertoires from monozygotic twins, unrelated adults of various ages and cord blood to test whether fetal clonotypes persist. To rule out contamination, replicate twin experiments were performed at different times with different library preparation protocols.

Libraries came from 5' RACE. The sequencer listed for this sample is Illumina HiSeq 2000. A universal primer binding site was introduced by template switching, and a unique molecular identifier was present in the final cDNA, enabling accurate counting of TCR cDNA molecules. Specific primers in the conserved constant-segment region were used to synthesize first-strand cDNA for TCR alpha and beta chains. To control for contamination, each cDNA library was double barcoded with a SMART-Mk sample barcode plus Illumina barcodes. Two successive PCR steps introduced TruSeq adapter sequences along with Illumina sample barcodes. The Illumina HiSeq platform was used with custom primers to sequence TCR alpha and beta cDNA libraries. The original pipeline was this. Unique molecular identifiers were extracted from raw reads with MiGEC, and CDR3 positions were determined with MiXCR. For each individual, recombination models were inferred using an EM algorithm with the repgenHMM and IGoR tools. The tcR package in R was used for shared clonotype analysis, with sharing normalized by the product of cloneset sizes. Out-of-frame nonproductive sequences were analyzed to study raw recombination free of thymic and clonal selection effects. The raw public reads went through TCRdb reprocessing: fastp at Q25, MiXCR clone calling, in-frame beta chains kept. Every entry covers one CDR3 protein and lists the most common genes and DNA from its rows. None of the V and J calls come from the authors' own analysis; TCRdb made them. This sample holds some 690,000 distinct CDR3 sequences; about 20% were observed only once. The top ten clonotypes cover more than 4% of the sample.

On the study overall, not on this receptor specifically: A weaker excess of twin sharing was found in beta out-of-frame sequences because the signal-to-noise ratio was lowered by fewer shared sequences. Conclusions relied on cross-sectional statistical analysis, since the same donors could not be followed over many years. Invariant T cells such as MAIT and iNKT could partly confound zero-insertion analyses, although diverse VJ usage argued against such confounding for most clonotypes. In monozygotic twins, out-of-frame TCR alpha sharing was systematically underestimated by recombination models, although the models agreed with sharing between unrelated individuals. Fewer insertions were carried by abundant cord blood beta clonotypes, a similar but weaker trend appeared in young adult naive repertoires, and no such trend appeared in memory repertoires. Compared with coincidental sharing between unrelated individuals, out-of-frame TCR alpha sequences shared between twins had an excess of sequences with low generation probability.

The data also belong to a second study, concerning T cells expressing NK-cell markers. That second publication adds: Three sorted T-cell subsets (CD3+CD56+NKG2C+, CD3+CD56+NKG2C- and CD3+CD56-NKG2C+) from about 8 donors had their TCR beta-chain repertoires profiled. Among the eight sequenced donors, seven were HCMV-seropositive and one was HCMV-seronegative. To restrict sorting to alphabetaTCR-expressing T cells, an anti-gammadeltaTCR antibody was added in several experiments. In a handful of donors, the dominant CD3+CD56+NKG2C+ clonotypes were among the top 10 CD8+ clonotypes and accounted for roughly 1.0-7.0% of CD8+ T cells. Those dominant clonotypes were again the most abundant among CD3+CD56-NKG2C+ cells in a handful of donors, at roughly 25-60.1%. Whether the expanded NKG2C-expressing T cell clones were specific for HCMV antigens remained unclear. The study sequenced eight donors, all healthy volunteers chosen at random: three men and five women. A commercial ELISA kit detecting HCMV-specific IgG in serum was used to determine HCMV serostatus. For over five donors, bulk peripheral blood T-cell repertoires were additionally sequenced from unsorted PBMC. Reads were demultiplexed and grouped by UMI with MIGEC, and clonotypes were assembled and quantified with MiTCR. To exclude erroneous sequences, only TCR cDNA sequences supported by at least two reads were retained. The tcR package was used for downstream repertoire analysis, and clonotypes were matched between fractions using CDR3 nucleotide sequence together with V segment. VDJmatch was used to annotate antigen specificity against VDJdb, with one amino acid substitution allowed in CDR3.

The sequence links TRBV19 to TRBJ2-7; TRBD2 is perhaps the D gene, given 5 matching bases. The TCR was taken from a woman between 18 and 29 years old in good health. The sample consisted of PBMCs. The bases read TGTGCCAGTTCGGCGGGCCACTCCTACGAGCAGTACTTC. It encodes CASSAGHSYEQYF.